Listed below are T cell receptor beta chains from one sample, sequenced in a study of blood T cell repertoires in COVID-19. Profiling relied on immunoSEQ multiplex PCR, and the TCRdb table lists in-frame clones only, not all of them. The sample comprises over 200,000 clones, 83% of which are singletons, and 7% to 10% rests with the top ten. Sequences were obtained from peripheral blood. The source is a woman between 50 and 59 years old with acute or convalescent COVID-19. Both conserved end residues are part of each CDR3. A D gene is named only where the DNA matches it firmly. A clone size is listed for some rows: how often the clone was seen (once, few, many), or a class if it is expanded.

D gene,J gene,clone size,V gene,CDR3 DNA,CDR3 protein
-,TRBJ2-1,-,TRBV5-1,TGCGCCAGCAGCGTGAAAACAGGTGGATTCAATGAGCAGTTCTTC,CASSVKTGGFNEQFF
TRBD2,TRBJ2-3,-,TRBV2,TGTGCCAGCAGTGAGTCTAGCGGGAGCACAGATACGCAGTATTTT,CASSESSGSTDTQYF
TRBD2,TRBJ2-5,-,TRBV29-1,TGCAGCGTCCCTGGGACTAGCGGTTTCTCTCAGACCCAGTACTTC,CSVPGTSGFSQTQYF
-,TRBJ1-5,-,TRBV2,TGTGCCAGCAGAGGCACAGGAGCAAATCAGCCCCAGCATTTT,CASRGTGANQPQHF
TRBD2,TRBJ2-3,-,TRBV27,TGTGCCAGCAGTTTGTTCACTAGCGGGCTGTTCACAGATACGCAGTATTTT,CASSLFTSGLFTDTQYF
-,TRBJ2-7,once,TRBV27,TGTGCCAGCAGTCCGGAACGGACACCACTAATCTACGAGCAGTACTTC,CASSPERTPLIYEQYF
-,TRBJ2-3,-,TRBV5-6,TGTGCCAGCAGCTTGGCCGGGACTGAGGGGCAGTATTTT,CASSLAGTEGQYF
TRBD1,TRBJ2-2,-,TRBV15,TGTGCCACCAGCAGAGGGGACAGGGGTTTTGCCGGGGAGCTGTTTTTT,CATSRGDRGFAGELFF
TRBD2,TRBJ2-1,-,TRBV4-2,TGTGCCAGCAGCCGGATAGCGGGGGACGGCGGAAATGAGCAGTTCTTC,CASSRIAGDGGNEQFF
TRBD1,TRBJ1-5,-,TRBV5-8,TGTGCCAGCAGCCCCGGAGGCAGGGGGTGGGATCAGCCCCAGCATTTT,CASSPGGRGWDQPQHF
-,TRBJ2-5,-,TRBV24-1,TGTGCCACCAGTGATACACAGGGTGGCAACCAAGAGACCCAGTACTTC,CATSDTQGGNQETQYF
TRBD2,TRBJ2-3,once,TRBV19,TGTGCCAGTAGTAAAAAATCTAGCGGGATTTTAGATACGCAGTATTTT,CASSKKSSGILDTQYF
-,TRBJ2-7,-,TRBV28,TGTGCCAGCAGTCCCACAGGGAAGATTTCCTACGAGCAGTACTTC,CASSPTGKISYEQYF
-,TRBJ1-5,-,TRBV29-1,TGCAGCGTTGAGGCAGTCAATCAGCCCCAGCATTTT,CSVEAVNQPQHF
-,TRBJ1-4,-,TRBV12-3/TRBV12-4,TGTGCCAGCAGCCCTCCGGGGAAACTGTTTTTT,CASSPPGKLFF
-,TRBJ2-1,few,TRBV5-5,TGTGCCAGCAGCTTGGGGGACTTAAATGAGCAGTTCTTC,CASSLGDLNEQFF
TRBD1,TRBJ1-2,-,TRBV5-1,TGCGCCAGCAGCCCGGACCAGGGGGTTGGCTACACCTTC,CASSPDQGVGYTF
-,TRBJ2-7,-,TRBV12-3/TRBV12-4,TGTGCCAGCAGTTTTATCCGAACTGGCGAGCAGTACTTC,CASSFIRTGEQYF
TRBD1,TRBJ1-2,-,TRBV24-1,TGTGCCACCAGTGATACCATGACAGGGTTTGGCTACACCTTC,CATSDTMTGFGYTF
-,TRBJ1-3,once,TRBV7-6,TGTGCCAGCAGCTTAGAGCCTACAGGGACTGGAAACACCATATATTTT,CASSLEPTGTGNTIYF
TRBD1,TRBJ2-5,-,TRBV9,TGTGCCAGCAGCCCCTCTGATGGGACAGGGATGGGGTACCAAGAGACCCAGTACTTC,CASSPSDGTGMGYQETQYF
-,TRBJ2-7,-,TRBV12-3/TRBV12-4,TGTGCCAGTAAGCGGGCGCAGAACTACGAGCAGTACTTC,CASKRAQNYEQYF
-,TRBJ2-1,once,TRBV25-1,TGTGCCACCCAAGGGGGAGACTACAATGAGCAGTTCTTC,CATQGGDYNEQFF
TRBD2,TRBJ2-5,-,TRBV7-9,TGTGCCAGCAGCTTGGCTAGCGGGACGGAGACCCAGTACTTC,CASSLASGTETQYF
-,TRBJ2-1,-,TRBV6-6,TGTGCCAGCAGGTTCCCTGGAGATGGCAATGAGCAGTTCTTC,CASRFPGDGNEQFF
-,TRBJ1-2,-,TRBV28,TGTGCCAGCACTGAAAGGGGGTACTATGGCTACACCTTC,CASTERGYYGYTF
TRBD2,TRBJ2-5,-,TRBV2,TGTGCCAGCAAGGTTGCTAGCGGGAGGGAGGAGACCCAGTACTTC,CASKVASGREETQYF
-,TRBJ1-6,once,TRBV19,TGTGCCAGTTCCCCGGACGGGGGGACACCCCTCCACTTT,CASSPDGGTPLHF
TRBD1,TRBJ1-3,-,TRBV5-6,TGTGCCAGCATCAGACAGGGGAGGTCTGGAAACACCATATATTTT,CASIRQGRSGNTIYF
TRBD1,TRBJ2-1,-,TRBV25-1,TGTGCCAGCAGTGATCCCCGGACAGGGGGCTACAATGAGCAGTTCTTC,CASSDPRTGGYNEQFF
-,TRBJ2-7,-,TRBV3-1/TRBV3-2,TGTGCCAGCAGCCAAGATTGGGGCCGCAAGTACGAGCAGTACTTC,CASSQDWGRKYEQYF
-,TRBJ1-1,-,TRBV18,TGTGCCAGCTCACCCATGCAGGTGGGGAACACTGAAGCTTTCTTT,CASSPMQVGNTEAFF
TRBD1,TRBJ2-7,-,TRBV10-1,TGCGCCAGCAGTGAGGGACAGGAGCTCTACGAGCAGTACTTC,CASSEGQELYEQYF
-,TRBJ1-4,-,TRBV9,TGTGCCAGCAGCGTAGAAGCGGGCTCTAATGAAAAACTGTTTTTT,CASSVEAGSNEKLFF
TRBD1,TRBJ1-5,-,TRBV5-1,TGCGCCAGCATCCGACAGGGGGCAGATCAGCCCCAGCATTTT,CASIRQGADQPQHF
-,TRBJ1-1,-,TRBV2,TGTGCCAGCAGTCGGGGGAATGAAGCTTTCTTT,CASSRGNEAFF
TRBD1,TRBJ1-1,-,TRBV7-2,TGTGCCAGCAGCCGCCGAGGACAGGCATTGAACACTGAAGCTTTCTTT,CASSRRGQALNTEAFF
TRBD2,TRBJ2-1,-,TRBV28,TGTGCCAGCAAAGGGACTAGCGGGAGGGGGCCCTACAATGAGCAGTTCTTC,CASKGTSGRGPYNEQFF
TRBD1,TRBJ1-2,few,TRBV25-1,TGTGCCACCCTAGACAGGGCGGGTTATGGCTACACCTTC,CATLDRAGYGYTF
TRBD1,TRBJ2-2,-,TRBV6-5,TGTGCCAGCAGCCCGACAGGGGGCAACACCGGGGAGCTGTTTTTT,CASSPTGGNTGELFF
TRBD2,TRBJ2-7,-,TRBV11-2,TGTGCCAGCAGCTTGACTAGCGGGATTTCCGTTGAGCAGTACTTC,CASSLTSGISVEQYF
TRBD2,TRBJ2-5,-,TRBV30,TGTGCCTGGAGTTTCGGGCTAGCGGGAGGGTCGGAGACCCAGTACTTC,CAWSFGLAGGSETQYF
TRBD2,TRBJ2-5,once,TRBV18,TGTGCCAGCTCTCAGGGACTAGCCCCTGAAGAGACCCAGTACTTC,CASSQGLAPEETQYF
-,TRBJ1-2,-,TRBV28,TGTGCCAGCAGCATCTTCCAGGGGACCCGAAACTATGGCTACACCTTC,CASSIFQGTRNYGYTF
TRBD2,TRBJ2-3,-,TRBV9,TGTGCCAGCAGCGCGGAAGGGAGGGATAGCACAGATACGCAGTATTTT,CASSAEGRDSTDTQYF
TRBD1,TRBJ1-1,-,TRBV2,TGTGCCAGCAGTATGGGACAGGGGACTGAAGCTTTCTTT,CASSMGQGTEAFF
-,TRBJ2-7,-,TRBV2,TGTGCCAGCACTAGACCCGGCTCCGAGCAGTACTTC,CASTRPGSEQYF
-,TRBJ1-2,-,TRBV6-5,TGTGCCAGCAGCCTCGGACACTACTATGGCTACACCTTC,CASSLGHYYGYTF
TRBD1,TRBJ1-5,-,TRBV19,TGTGCCAGTAGGTTGACAGGGGAGGTTCAGCCCCAGCATTTT,CASRLTGEVQPQHF
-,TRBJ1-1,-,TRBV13,TGTGCCAGCAGCCCGACGGAGAAACCGAACACTGAAGCTTTCTTT,CASSPTEKPNTEAFF
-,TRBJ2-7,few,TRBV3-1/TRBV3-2,TGTGCCAGCAGCCAAGCATATCAGAACTACGAGCAGTACTTC,CASSQAYQNYEQYF
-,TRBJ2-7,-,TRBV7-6,TGTGCCAGCAGCTTATTCCCCGGCTCGTCGGGGGAGCAGTACTTC,CASSLFPGSSGEQYF
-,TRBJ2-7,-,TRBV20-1,TGCAGTGCTAGTATCACCGAGCGTTCCTACGAGCAGTACTTC,CSASITERSYEQYF
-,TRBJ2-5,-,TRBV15,TGTGCCACCAGCAGATTTACCAGACACCCCCAAGAGACCCAGTACTTC,CATSRFTRHPQETQYF